Listed here are 11 T cell receptor beta chains from one sample, sequenced in a study of graft-versus-host responses after intestinal transplantation. What these receptors recognize is not known. Sequencing used immunoSEQ multiplex PCR; TCRdb keeps in-frame clones, though not all of them. Among about 88,000 clones listed, under 95% were seen once. Specimen: unstimulated CD4+ T cells sorted from spleen or lymph node cells, collected before transplant. All receptors derive from a human donor who was the organ donor for an intestinal transplant.

V gene TRBV30 combines with J gene TRBJ1-1; no firm D call. The CDR3 sequence is 15 residues long. Looked up from germline, CDR1 is GTSNPN and CDR2 is SVGIG (reference sequence). Trimming removed 4 bases at V and 0 bases at J, with 15 bases between. CDR3 in amino acids: CAWTSNGVMNTEAFF. CDR3 sequence (DNA): TGTGCCTGGACCTCAAACGGGGTTATGAACACTGAAGCTTTCTTT.

The rearrangement uses TRBV20-1 and TRBJ1-1, with D unresolved. The CDR3 has 8 amino acids. Germline CDR1 reads DFQATT; CDR2 reads SNEGSKA (reference sequence). V was trimmed by 7 bases and J by 12 bases, leaving 9 bases between them. In DNA, the CDR3 is TGCAGTGGACCGGGGTCTTTCTTT. Its protein is CSGPGSFF.

The chain joins TRBV5-1 to TRBJ2-5, with 7 bases lining up with TRBD2. Looked up from germline, CDR1 is SGHRS and CDR2 is YFSETQ. Unmatched junction bases numbered 4, after V lost 4 bases and J lost 1 base. The CDR3 consists of 14 residues. The CDR3 bases are TGCGCCAGCAGCGGGAGCGGGATCCAAGAGACCCAGTACTTC. This translates into CASSGSGIQETQYF. Variable domain in full (rest from reference TRBV5-1 and TRBJ2-5): KAGVTQTPRYLIKTRGQQVTLSCSPISGHRSVSWYQQTPGQGLQFLFEYFSETQRNKGNFPGRFSGRQFSNSRSEMNVSTLELGDSALYLCASSGSGIQETQYFGPGTRLLVL.

On this clone itself: The sample has other DNA sequences that encode this CDR3 too. The chain joins TRBV5-1 to TRBJ1-5, with 7 bases matching TRBD1. V was pared by 0 bases and J by 4 bases, with 1 base of the junction left unmatched. Looked up from germline, CDR1 is SGHRS and CDR2 is YFSETQ. CDR3 size: 14 residues. CDR3 coding DNA: TGCGCCAGCAGCTTGGCAGGGGGGAATCAGCCCCAGCATTTT. Translating gives CASSLAGGNQPQHF.

The chain uses TRBV28 and TRBJ2-7, with D possibly being TRBD1 (5 bases). The germline V and J ends were trimmed by 4 bases and 8 bases, with 18 bases remaining between them. The germline V gene has CDR1 MDHEN and CDR2 SYDVKM. The CDR3 length is 14 residues. The CDR3 DNA is TGTGCCAGCAGTTCCCCAAGACAGACTTCAAAGCAGTACTTC. It codes for CASSSPRQTSKQYF.

V and J are TRBV7-9 and TRBJ1-2; 8 bases are a match to TRBD1. Germline CDR1 is SEHNR and CDR2 is FQNEAQ (reference sequence). CDR3 length: 16 residues. With V trimmed by 3 bases and J by 0 bases, 6 bases remained unmatched. CDR3 in amino acids: CASSLADRASNYGYTF. CDR3 bases: TGTGCCAGCAGCTTGGCGGACAGGGCTTCTAACTATGGCTACACCTTC.

This clone has just a few counts. The chain recombines TRBV6-5 with TRBJ1-2; tentative D call: TRBD1 (5 bases). Trimming cost V 6 bases and J 2 bases, with 13 bases left between them. This CDR3 spans 14 amino acids. The germline gives CDR1 MNHEY, CDR2 SVGAGI. CDR3 coding DNA: TGTGCCAGCAGCTCGACAGTACCAAACTATGGCTACACCTTC. Its protein product is CASSSTVPNYGYTF.

The J gene is TRBJ2-7, the V gene TRBV19; 9 positions agree with TRBD2. The CDR3 contains 16 residues. J lost 0 bases, V lost 4 bases, and 7 bases had no gene match. The germline CDR1 and CDR2 sequences are LNHDA and SQIVND (reference sequence). The CDR3 here is CASSTKAGGYSYEQYF. In nucleotides, the CDR3 is TGTGCCAGTAGTACCAAAGCGGGGGGCTACTCCTACGAGCAGTACTTC.

The chain joins TRBV19 to TRBJ1-5; D might be TRBD1 (5 bases). This CDR3 is built from 16 residues. V was trimmed by 6 bases and J by 5 bases, leaving 20 bases between them. Per germline, CDR1 LNHDA and CDR2 SQIVND (reference sequence). The DNA of the CDR3 is TGTGCCAGTAGAGATCCCCTGTGGGGCAGGTATCAGCCCCAGCATTTT. Its protein product is CASRDPLWGRYQPQHF.

V usage is TRBV6-1 and J usage is TRBJ1-2; 12 bases agree with TRBD1. Germline CDR1 MNHNS, CDR2 SASEGT. The CDR3 totals 17 residues. Trimming took 3 bases from V and 4 from J; bases not matched to a gene: 9. The CDR3 region has the DNA TGTGCCAGCAGTGACGCCTCCGGGACAGGGGGCCTCTATGGCTACACCTTC. It yields the protein CASSDASGTGGLYGYTF.

V and J are TRBV6-4 and TRBJ2-3; 9 bases are a match to TRBD2. V lost 0 bases and J lost 1; bases outside the gene matches: 2. CDR1 MRHNA and CDR2 SNTAGT come from the germline V gene. This CDR3 has 16 residues. CDR3 loop: CASSDSQRGGTDTQYF. DNA for the CDR3: TGTGCCAGCAGTGACTCGCAGCGGGGGGGCACAGATACGCAGTATTTT.